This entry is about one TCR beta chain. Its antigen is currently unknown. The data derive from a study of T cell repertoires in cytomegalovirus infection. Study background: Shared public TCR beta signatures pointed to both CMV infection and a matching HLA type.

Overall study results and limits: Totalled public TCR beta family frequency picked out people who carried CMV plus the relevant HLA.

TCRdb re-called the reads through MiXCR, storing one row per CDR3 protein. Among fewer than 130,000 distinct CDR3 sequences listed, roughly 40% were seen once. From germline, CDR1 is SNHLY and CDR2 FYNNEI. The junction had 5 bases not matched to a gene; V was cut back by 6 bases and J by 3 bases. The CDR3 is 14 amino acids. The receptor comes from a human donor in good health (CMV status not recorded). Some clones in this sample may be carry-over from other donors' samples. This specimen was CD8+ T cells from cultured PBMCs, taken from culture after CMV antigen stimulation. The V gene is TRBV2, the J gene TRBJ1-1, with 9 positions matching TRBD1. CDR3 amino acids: CASRAGTGYTEAFF. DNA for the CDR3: TGTGCCAGCAGGGCCGGGACAGGGTACACTGAAGCTTTCTTT.